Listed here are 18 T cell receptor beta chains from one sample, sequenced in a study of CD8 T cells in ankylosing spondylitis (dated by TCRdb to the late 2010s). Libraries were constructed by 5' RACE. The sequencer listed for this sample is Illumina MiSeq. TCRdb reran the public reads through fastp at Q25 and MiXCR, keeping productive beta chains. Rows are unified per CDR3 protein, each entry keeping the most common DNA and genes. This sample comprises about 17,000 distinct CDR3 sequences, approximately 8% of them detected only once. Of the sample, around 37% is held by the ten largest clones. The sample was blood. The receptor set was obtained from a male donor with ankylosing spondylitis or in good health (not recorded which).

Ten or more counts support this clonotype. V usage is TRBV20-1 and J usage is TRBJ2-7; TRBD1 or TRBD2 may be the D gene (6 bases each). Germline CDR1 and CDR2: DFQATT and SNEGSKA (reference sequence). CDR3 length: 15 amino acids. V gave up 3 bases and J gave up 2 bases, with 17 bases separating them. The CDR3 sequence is CSASGSQGNPYEQYF. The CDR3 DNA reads TGCAGTGCTAGCGGGAGTCAGGGGAATCCCTACGAGCAGTACTTC.

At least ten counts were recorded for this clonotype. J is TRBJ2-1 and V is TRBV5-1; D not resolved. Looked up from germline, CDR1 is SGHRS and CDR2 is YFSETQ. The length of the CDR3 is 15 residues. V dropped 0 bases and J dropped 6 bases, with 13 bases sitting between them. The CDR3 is CASSLVRFESNEQFF. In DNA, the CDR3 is TGCGCCAGCAGCTTGGTTCGTTTTGAGTCCAATGAGCAGTTCTTC.

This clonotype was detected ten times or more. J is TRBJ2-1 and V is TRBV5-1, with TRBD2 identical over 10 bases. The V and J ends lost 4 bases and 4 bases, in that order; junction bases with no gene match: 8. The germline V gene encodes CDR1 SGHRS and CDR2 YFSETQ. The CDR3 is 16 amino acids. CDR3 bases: TGCGCCAGCAGCCGAACAAGCGGGGGGGGTTACAATGAGCAGTTCTTC. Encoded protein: CASSRTSGGGYNEQFF.

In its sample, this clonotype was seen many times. Here the CDR3 DNA reads TGTGCCAGCAGCTACAGCGGGGGGCGGTGGGTTACGCAGTATTTT. Its translation is CASSYSGGRWVTQYF. The gene calls are TRBV7-2 and TRBJ2-3; TRBD2 aligns across 9 bases. The CDR3 has 15 amino acids. CDR1 is SGHTA, CDR2 FQGNSA, per germline. The junction had 10 bases not matched to a gene; V was cut back by 4 bases and J by 8 bases.

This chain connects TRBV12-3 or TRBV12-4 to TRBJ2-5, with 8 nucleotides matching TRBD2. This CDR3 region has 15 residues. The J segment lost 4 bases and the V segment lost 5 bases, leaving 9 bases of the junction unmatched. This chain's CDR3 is CASSRQRGRRETQYF. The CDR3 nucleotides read TGTGCCAGCAGTCGACAGCGGGGGCGACGAGAGACCCAGTACTTC.

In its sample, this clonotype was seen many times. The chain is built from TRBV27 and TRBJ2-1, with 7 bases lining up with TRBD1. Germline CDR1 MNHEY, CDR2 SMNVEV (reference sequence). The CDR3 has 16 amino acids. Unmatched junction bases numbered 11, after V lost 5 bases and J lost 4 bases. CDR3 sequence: CASSPQVPRGYNEQFF. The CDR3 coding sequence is TGTGCCAGCAGTCCCCAGGTCCCCAGGGGGTACAATGAGCAGTTCTTC.

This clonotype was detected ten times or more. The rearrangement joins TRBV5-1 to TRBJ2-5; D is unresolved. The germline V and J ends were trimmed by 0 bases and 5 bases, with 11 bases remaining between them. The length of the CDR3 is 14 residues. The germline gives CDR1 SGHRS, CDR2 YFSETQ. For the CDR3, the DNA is TGCGCCAGCAGCTTGGTTCTGCGTGGGGAGACCCAGTACTTC. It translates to CASSLVLRGETQYF. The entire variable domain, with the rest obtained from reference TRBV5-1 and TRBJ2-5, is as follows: KAGVTQTPRYLIKTRGQQVTLSCSPISGHRSVSWYQQTPGQGLQFLFEYFSETQRNKGNFPGRFSGRQFSNSRSEMNVSTLELGDSALYLCASSLVLRGETQYFGPGTRLLVL.

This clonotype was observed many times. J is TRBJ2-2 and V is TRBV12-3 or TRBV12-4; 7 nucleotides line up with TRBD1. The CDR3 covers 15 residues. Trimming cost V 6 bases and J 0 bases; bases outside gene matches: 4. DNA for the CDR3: TGTGCCAGCAGCCCGGACAGGTCGAACACCGGGGAGCTGTTTTTT. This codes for CASSPDRSNTGELFF.

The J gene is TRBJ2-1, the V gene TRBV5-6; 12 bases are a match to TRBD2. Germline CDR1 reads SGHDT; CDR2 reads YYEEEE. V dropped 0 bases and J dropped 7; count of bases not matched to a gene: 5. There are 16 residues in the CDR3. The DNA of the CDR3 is TGTGCCAGCAGCTTGGAGGGGACTAGCGGGCTAAATGAGCAGTTCTTC. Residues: CASSLEGTSGLNEQFF. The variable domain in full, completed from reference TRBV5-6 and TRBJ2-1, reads DAGVTQSPTHLIKTRGQQVTLRCSPKSGHDTVSWYQQALGQGPQFIFQYYEEEERQRGNFPDRFSGHQFPNYSSELNVNALLLGDSALYLCASSLEGTSGLNEQFFGPGTRLTVL.

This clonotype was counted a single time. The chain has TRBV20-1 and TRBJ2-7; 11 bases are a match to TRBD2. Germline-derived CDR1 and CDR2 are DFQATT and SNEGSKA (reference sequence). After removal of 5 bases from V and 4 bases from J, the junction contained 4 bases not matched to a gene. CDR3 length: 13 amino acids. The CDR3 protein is CSAATSGVYEQYF. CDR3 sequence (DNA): TGCAGTGCTGCGACTAGCGGGGTATACGAGCAGTACTTC.

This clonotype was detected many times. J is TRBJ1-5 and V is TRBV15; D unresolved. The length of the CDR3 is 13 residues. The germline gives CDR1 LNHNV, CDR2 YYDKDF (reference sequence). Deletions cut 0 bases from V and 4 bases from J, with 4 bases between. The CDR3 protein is CATSRDMNQPQHF. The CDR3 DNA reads TGTGCCACCAGCAGAGATATGAATCAGCCCCAGCATTTT.

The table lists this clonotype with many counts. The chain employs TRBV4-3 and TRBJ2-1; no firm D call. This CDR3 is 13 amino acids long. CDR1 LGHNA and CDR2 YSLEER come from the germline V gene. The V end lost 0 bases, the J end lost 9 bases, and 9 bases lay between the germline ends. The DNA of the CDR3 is TGCGCCAGCAGCCAAGATTGGCCGACTGAGCAGTTCTTC. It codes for CASSQDWPTEQFF.

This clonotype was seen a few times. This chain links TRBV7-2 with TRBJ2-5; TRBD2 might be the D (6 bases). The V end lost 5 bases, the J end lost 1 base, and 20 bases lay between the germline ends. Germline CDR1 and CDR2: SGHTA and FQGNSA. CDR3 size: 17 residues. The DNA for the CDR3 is TGTGCCAGCAGCCAGGTGGGGCGGGGACCAGCCCAAGAGACCCAGTACTTC. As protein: CASSQVGRGPAQETQYF.

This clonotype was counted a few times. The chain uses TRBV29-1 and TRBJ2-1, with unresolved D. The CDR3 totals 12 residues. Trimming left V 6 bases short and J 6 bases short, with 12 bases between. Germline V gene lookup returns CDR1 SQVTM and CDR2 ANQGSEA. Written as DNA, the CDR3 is TGCAGCGTAACCCCCAGTTCCAATGAGCAGTTCTTC. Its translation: CSVTPSSNEQFF.

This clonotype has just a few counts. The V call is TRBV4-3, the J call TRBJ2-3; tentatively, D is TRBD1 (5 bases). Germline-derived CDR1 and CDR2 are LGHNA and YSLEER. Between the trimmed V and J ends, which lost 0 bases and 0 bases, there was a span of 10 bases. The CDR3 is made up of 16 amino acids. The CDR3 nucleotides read TGCGCCAGCAGCCAAGATTGGGGCACCAGCACAGATACGCAGTATTTT. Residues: CASSQDWGTSTDTQYF.

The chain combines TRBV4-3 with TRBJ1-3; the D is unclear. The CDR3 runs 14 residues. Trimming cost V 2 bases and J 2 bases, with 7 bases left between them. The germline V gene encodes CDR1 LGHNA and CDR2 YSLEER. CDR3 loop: CASSQTQAGNTIYF. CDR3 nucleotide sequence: TGCGCCAGCAGCCAAACCCAGGCTGGAAACACCATATATTTT.

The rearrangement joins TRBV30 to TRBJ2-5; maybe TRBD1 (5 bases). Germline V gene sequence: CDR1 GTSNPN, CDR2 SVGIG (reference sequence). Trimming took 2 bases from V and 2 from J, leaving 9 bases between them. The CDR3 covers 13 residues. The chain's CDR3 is CAWSPDSQETQYF. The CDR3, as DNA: TGTGCCTGGAGTCCAGACAGTCAAGAGACCCAGTACTTC.

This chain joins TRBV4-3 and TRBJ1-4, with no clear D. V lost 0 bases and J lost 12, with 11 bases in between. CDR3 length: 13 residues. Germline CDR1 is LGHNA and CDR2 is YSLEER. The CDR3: CASSQESGRELFF. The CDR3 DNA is TGCGCCAGCAGCCAAGAAAGCGGACGGGAACTGTTTTTT.